The rows below give T cell receptor beta chains drawn from one sample of a study of blood T cells in healthy people across ages. TCRdb re-called the 5' RACE reads with MiXCR, one entry per CDR3 protein. Altogether about a million distinct CDR3 sequences are present, roughly half being singletons, with the ten largest covering 20% to 25%. Sequenced input: blood. The receptors shown here come from a woman between 55 and 75 years old in good health. Each CDR3 is given without its conserved first and last residue.

J gene: TRBJ2-7
V gene: TRBV29-1
CDR3 protein: SVRDSYEQY

J gene: TRBJ2-3
V gene: TRBV29-1
CDR3 protein: SVGTGGRKDTQY

J gene: TRBJ2-5
V gene: TRBV2
CDR3 protein: ASSTNHQETQY

J gene: TRBJ2-3
V gene: TRBV7-9
CDR3 protein: ASSRGQNTDTQY

J gene: TRBJ2-2
V gene: TRBV12-3/TRBV12-4
CDR3 protein: ASWDRGYTGELF

J gene: TRBJ1-4
V gene: TRBV18
CDR3 protein: ASSPPNRGTNEKLF

J gene: TRBJ2-3
V gene: TRBV4-2
CDR3 protein: ASSQDRGLAENTDTQY

J gene: TRBJ1-2
V gene: TRBV7-2
CDR3 protein: ASSLGGTGAMLYGYT

J gene: TRBJ1-2
V gene: TRBV19
CDR3 protein: ASNQDSYGYT

J gene: NA
V gene: TRBV15
CDR3 protein: ATSRDWGEALSKETQY

J gene: TRBJ2-7
V gene: TRBV20-1
CDR3 protein: SARVRLAEQY

J gene: TRBJ1-6
V gene: TRBV20-1
CDR3 protein: SARAPGQGNSPLH

J gene: TRBJ2-4
V gene: TRBV7-9
CDR3 protein: ASSLEPLAKNIQY